This T cell receptor (beta chain) was identified during a study of OX40 agonist ivuxolimab in advanced cancers. Study-level findings and limits: In a subset of nonresponders, normalized T-cell clonal expansion was also low. The study found that CD8+ T cells averaged more expanded clones than CD4+.

Details on this clone: Its matching antigen is unknown.

Trimming took off 7 bases at V and 6 bases at J, with 15 bases between the two ends. Per the germline V gene, CDR1 is SNHLY and CDR2 is FYNNEI. This CDR3 has 13 amino acids. Repertoires were generated with immunoSEQ multiplex PCR, while TCRdb's copy carries only in-frame clones and drops some. The profile shows tens of thousands of clones, 94% of them singletons. The receptor comes from an adult with an advanced solid tumor such as melanoma, head and neck, liver or kidney cancer. The chain has TRBV2 and TRBJ1-1, with no clear D. The input for sequencing was CD4+ or CD8+ T cells sorted from blood, taken in a trial of the OX40 agonist ivuxolimab. In DNA, the CDR3 is TGTGCCAGCATATCTCAAAGAATGTCTGAAGCTTTCTTT. Encoded protein: CASISQRMSEAFF.